The 5 T cell receptor beta chains below were found in one sample sequenced in a study of cytomegalovirus exposure and HLA in healthy donors. The PCR was carried out with 60 Vbeta primers and 13 Jbeta primers. The table came from immunoSEQ multiplex PCR; TCRdb's copy has only in-frame clones and leaves some out. The sample records under 110,000 clones, more than 60% being singletons. Sequences were obtained from PBMCs. The receptors come from a man between 60 and 75 years old in good health and CMV-seronegative.

J is TRBJ1-5 and V is TRBV2; D gene uncertain. The CDR3 covers 15 residues. Trimming left V 6 bases short and J 5 bases short, with 17 bases between. CDR1 is SNHLY, CDR2 FYNNEI, per germline. CDR3 bases: TGTGCCAGCAGGTCACTGGGAGGCGGGGATCAGCCCCAGCATTTT. Protein product: CASRSLGGGDQPQHF.

This clone appeared a single time. The CDR3 protein is CASSQGSSGSGEQYF. The CDR3 region has the DNA TGCGCCAGCAGCCAAGGAAGTAGCGGGTCGGGCGAGCAGTACTTC. The V call is TRBV4-1, the J call TRBJ2-7, with 7 nucleotides matching TRBD2. Germline V lookup: CDR1 MGHRA, CDR2 YSYEKL. J was trimmed by 6 bases and V by 1 base; bases with no gene match: 9. There are 15 residues in the CDR3.

The chain employs TRBV19 and TRBJ2-7; possible D gene TRBD2, 6 bases. CDR3 length equals 13 residues. Germline loops: CDR1 LNHDA, CDR2 SQIVND (reference sequence). V was trimmed by 6 bases and J by 2 bases, leaving 11 bases between them. This CDR3 reads CASRRGGTYEQYF. The CDR3 nucleotides read TGTGCCAGTAGGCGGGGCGGGACCTACGAGCAGTACTTC.

The V and J genes are TRBV20-1 and TRBJ2-1; no definite D call. V gave up 4 bases and J gave up 7 bases, with 5 bases separating them. The CDR3 sequence is 10 residues long. Germline assignment: CDR1 DFQATT and CDR2 SNEGSKA (reference sequence). CDR3 sequence (DNA): TGCAGTGCTACTCTGAATGAGCAGTTCTTC. Translated: CSATLNEQFF.

This clone was counted a single time. This chain joins TRBV7-2 and TRBJ2-1; 7 bases are shared with TRBD1. Germline V gene data show CDR1 as SGHTA and CDR2 as FQGNSA. The J segment lost 2 bases and the V segment lost 1 base, leaving 2 bases of the junction unmatched. The CDR3 length is 15 residues. In DNA, the CDR3 is TGTGCCAGCAGCTTAGGGCAGGGGGCCTACAATGAGCAGTTCTTC. The encoded protein is CASSLGQGAYNEQFF.